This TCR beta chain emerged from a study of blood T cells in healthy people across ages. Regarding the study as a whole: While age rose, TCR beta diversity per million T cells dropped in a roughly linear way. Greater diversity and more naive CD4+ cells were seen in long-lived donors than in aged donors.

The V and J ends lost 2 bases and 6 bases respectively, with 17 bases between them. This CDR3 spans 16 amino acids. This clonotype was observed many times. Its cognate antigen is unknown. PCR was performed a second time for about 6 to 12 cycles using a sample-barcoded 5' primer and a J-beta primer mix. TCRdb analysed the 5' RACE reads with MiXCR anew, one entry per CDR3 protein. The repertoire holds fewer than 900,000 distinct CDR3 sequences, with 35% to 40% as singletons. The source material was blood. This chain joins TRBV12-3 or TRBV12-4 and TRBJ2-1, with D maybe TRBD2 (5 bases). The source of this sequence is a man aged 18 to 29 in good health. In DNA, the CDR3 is TGTGCCAGCAGTTTAATGGCCGGGGTGGGCGGCAATGAGCAGTTCTTC. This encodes CASSLMAGVGGNEQFF.